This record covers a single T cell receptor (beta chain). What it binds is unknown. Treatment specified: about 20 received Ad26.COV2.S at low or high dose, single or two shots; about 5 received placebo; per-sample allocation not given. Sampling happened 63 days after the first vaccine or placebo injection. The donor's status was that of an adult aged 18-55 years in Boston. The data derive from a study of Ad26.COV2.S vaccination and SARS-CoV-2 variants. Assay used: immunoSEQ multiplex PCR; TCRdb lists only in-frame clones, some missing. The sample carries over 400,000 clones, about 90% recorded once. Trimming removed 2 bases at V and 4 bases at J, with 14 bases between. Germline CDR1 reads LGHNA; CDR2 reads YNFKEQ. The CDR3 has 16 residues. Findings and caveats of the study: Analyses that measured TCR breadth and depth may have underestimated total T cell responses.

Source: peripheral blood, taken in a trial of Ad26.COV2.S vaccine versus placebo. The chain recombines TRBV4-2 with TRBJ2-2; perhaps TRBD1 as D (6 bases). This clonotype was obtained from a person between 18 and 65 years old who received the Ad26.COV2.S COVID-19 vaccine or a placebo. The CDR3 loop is CASSQPPDSLTGELFF. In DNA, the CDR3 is TGTGCCAGCAGCCAACCCCCGGACAGCCTCACCGGGGAGCTGTTTTTT.